The 15 T cell receptor beta chains below come from one sample, sequenced in a study of identifying expanded T cells in peripheral blood. Measured with immunoSEQ multiplex PCR; TCRdb has only the in-frame clones, and not every one. The sample consists of roughly 56,000 clones, under 85% of them appearing once. Specimen: blood. Receptors were obtained from a person between 18 and 75 years old in good health.

The V gene is TRBV28, the J gene TRBJ1-2; unclear D gene. V lost 4 bases and J 4 bases, leaving 16 bases between the germline ends. The CDR3 sequence is 15 residues long. Germline V CDR1 and CDR2: MDHEN, SYDVKM. In nucleotides, the CDR3 is TGTGCCAGCAGTTCACTAGGGCCTCCCTCCTATGGCTACACCTTC. Translated: CASSSLGPPSYGYTF.

The genes are TRBV6-1 and TRBJ2-7, with TRBD1 identical over 10 bases. J lost 5 bases, V lost 2 bases, and 3 bases had no gene match. The length of the CDR3 is 14 residues. Per the germline V gene, CDR1 is MNHNS and CDR2 is SASEGT. Here the CDR3 DNA reads TGTGCCAGCAGTGAATCAGGGACAGGGGACGAGCAGTACTTC. Its protein is CASSESGTGDEQYF.

This clone was detected a few times. This chain uses TRBV2 with TRBJ2-1; TRBD2 matches 8 bases. This CDR3 contains 15 residues. Unmatched junction bases numbered 2, after V lost 4 bases and J lost 0 bases. The germline gives CDR1 SNHLY, CDR2 FYNNEI. Here the CDR3 reads CASSVSGSSYNEQFF. The DNA for the CDR3 is TGTGCCAGCAGTGTGAGCGGGAGCTCCTACAATGAGCAGTTCTTC.

The chain has TRBV6-5 and TRBJ1-1; D may be TRBD1 (6 bases). Germline-derived CDR1 and CDR2 are MNHEY and SVGAGI. CDR3 length: 14 amino acids. Trimming took 6 bases from V and 1 from J, leaving 12 bases between them. The CDR3 protein is CASRPPGQNTEAFF. For the CDR3, the DNA is TGTGCCAGCAGACCCCCGGGACAGAACACTGAAGCTTTCTTT.

The chain links TRBV18 to TRBJ2-1; no clear D. The CDR3 spans 16 residues. The germline V gene has CDR1 KGHSH and CDR2 LQKENI. V was shortened by 2 bases and J by 2 bases, with 13 bases between the two germline ends. This CDR3 reads CASSPVPAVTYNEQFF. CDR3 in DNA: TGTGCCAGCTCACCAGTGCCGGCGGTAACCTACAATGAGCAGTTCTTC.

The chain links TRBV5-4 to TRBJ2-6, with TRBD1 as a possible D gene (5 bases). Trimming removed 4 bases from V and 4 bases from J, with 18 bases in between. There are 17 residues in the CDR3. Germline CDR1 reads SGHNT; CDR2 reads YYREEE (reference sequence). The CDR3 DNA sequence: TGTGCCAGCAGCCGAGATCAAGGGGCTGGGGGGGCCAACGTCCTGACTTTC. This encodes CASSRDQGAGGANVLTF. Full variable domain (rest looked up from reference TRBV5-4 and TRBJ2-6): ETGVTQSPTHLIKTRGQQVTLRCSSQSGHNTVSWYQQALGQGPQFIFQYYREEENGRGNFPPRFSGLQFPNYSSELNVNALELDDSALYLCASSRDQGAGGANVLTFGAGSRLTVL.

The chain joins TRBV11-2 to TRBJ1-1; D ambiguous. The germline gives CDR1 SGHAT, CDR2 FQNNGV. There are 12 residues in the CDR3. The V and J ends lost 2 bases and 7 bases respectively, with 8 bases between them. The CDR3 DNA reads as TGTGCCAGCAGCTTATATAGAGATGAAGCTTTCTTT. Encoded protein: CASSLYRDEAFF.

V is TRBV7-2 and J is TRBJ1-2, with 7 bases fitting TRBD1. The length of the CDR3 is 14 residues. From germline, CDR1 is SGHTA and CDR2 FQGNSA. Trimming at V came to 4 bases and at J to 2 bases, leaving 4 bases not matched to a gene. The CDR3 reads CASSSGTENYGYTF. CDR3 DNA sequence: TGTGCCAGCAGCTCCGGGACAGAAAACTATGGCTACACCTTC. Combining the CDR3 with reference TRBV7-2 and TRBJ1-2 gives the whole variable domain GAGVSQSPSNKVTEKGKDVELRCDPISGHTALYWYRQSLGQGLEFLIYFQGNSAPDKSGLPSDRFSAERTGGSVSTLTIQRTQQEDSAVYLCASSSGTENYGYTFGSGTRLTVV.

V usage is TRBV11-2 and J usage is TRBJ2-7; D gene unclear. The CDR3 runs 19 residues. Trimming removed 1 base from V and 0 bases from J, with 22 bases in between. Germline values: CDR1 SGHAT, CDR2 FQNNGV. The CDR3 DNA is TGTGCCAGCAGCTTAGCCCCCACGAACTTCGTGTCTATCTCCTACGAGCAGTACTTC. This sequence encodes CASSLAPTNFVSISYEQYF.

In this sample, this clone turned up many times. The chain is built from TRBV5-1 and TRBJ1-4, with TRBD1 as a possible D gene (5 bases). The CDR3 contains 12 residues. Trimming removed 3 bases from V and 7 bases from J, with 7 bases in between. Germline V lookup: CDR1 SGHRS, CDR2 YFSETQ. The CDR3 protein is CASSWDGEKLFF. CDR3 nucleotides: TGCGCCAGCAGCTGGGACGGTGAAAAACTGTTTTTT.

This clone has ten or more counts. The chain recombines TRBV19 with TRBJ1-2, with TRBD1 matching over 7 bases. After removal of 5 bases from V and 14 bases from J, the junction contained 14 bases not matched to a gene. The CDR3 has 13 amino acids. Germline V lookup: CDR1 LNHDA, CDR2 SQIVND (reference sequence). CDR3 nucleotide sequence: TGTGCCAGTAGTCTCCGGGGACAGTCCACCCAAACCTTC. Encoded protein: CASSLRGQSTQTF. Variable domain in full (rest from reference TRBV19 and TRBJ1-2): DGGITQSPKYLFRKEGQNVTLSCEQNLNHDAMYWYRQDPGQGLRLIYYSQIVNDFQKGDIAEGYSVSREKKESFPLTVTSAQKNPTAFYLCASSLRGQSTQTFGSGTRLTVV.

The chain employs TRBV4-1 and TRBJ1-5; a possible D gene is TRBD1 (5 bases). Germline V gene data show CDR1 as MGHRA and CDR2 as YSYEKL. Trimming removed 0 bases from V and 3 bases from J, with 18 bases in between. This CDR3 is 18 amino acids long. Here the CDR3 DNA reads TGCGCCAGCAGCCAAGAGTCTCAGGGATTTAGTGACAATCAGCCCCAGCATTTT. Translation: CASSQESQGFSDNQPQHF.

The gene calls are TRBV5-6 and TRBJ2-7; 7 positions agree with TRBD1. The CDR3 runs 14 residues. The germline gives CDR1 SGHDT, CDR2 YYEEEE. V shed 5 bases and J 2 bases; nucleotides not matched to a gene: 7. In nucleotides, the CDR3 is TGTGCCAGCAGTCTAGGGGGCATGACCTACGAGCAGTACTTC. This gives the protein CASSLGGMTYEQYF.

The chain is built from TRBV30 and TRBJ1-2; 11 nucleotides agree with TRBD1. The CDR3 contains 18 residues. J gave up 4 bases and V 2 bases, and 15 bases lay outside the gene matches. Germline V gene lookup returns CDR1 GTSNPN and CDR2 SVGIG (reference sequence). The chain's CDR3 is CAWSPGGGTGGLSYGYTF. The CDR3 DNA reads as TGTGCCTGGAGTCCGGGTGGGGGGACAGGGGGTCTGAGCTATGGCTACACCTTC.

The J gene is TRBJ1-4, the V gene TRBV3-2. TRBV3-2 is reported as a pseudogene. The CDR3 sequence is 9 residues long. The CDR3 DNA is TGTGCCAGCAGTGAAAAACTGTTTTTT. Translated, it gives CASSEKLFF.